These 9 T cell receptor beta chains were all obtained from the same sample, sequenced in a study of CD8 T cells in ankylosing spondylitis. TCRdb processed the 5' RACE reads anew with MiXCR; each CDR3 protein has one entry. The sample lists over 150,000 distinct CDR3 sequences; over 10% were seen once. Sequenced material: blood, either unsorted or a sorted T cell fraction (not recorded which). Receptors were obtained from a male donor with ankylosing spondylitis or in good health (not recorded which).

This clonotype was recorded a few times. The chain couples TRBV21-1 to TRBJ2-2. TRBV21-1 is a pseudogene locus. This CDR3 is built from 12 residues. The CDR3 spells CASSTDYGELFF. DNA for the CDR3: TGTGCCAGCAGCACCGATTACGGGGAGCTGTTTTTT.

J is TRBJ2-7 and V is TRBV5-1; D is uncertain. Germline CDR1 is SGHRS and CDR2 is YFSETQ. The V gene lost 4 bases and the J gene lost 0 bases, with 17 bases spanning the gap. This CDR3 has 16 amino acids. In DNA form, the CDR3 reads TGCGCCAGCAGCCTTGAACGCCACACCGACTCCTACGAGCAGTACTTC. This gives the protein CASSLERHTDSYEQYF.

The chain links TRBV4-1 to TRBJ2-5; TRBD1 is a possible D gene (6 bases). Trimming removed 2 bases from V and 5 bases from J, with 12 bases in between. The CDR3 is made up of 14 amino acids. Germline CDR1 MGHRA, CDR2 YSYEKL. The CDR3 region is CASSQQQGAETQYF. The CDR3 DNA follows: TGCGCCAGCAGCCAACAACAGGGTGCCGAGACCCAGTACTTC.

This chain connects TRBV5-1 to TRBJ1-2, with 7 bases matching TRBD1. CDR1 SGHRS and CDR2 YFSETQ come from the germline V gene. The length of the CDR3 is 15 residues. V shed 2 bases and J 1 base; nucleotides not matched to a gene: 5. The CDR3 DNA reads as TGCGCCAGCAGCTTAGAACAGGGGATTAACTATGGCTACACCTTC. Amino acid sequence: CASSLEQGINYGYTF. The variable domain in full, completed from reference TRBV5-1 and TRBJ1-2, reads KAGVTQTPRYLIKTRGQQVTLSCSPISGHRSVSWYQQTPGQGLQFLFEYFSETQRNKGNFPGRFSGRQFSNSRSEMNVSTLELGDSALYLCASSLEQGINYGYTFGSGTRLTVV.

DNA for the CDR3: TGTGCCAGCAGTAACCGACTAGCGGGGTCCTACGAGCAGTACTTC. It encodes CASSNRLAGSYEQYF. The rearrangement uses TRBV6-5 and TRBJ2-7, with 11 bases that match TRBD2. Germline CDR1 is MNHEY and CDR2 is SVGAGI. CDR3 length equals 15 residues. V shed 5 bases and J 1 base; nucleotides not matched to a gene: 4.

This clonotype was picked up many times. The chain carries TRBV25-1 and TRBJ1-1; D uncertain. The CDR3 has 11 amino acids. Germline-derived CDR1 and CDR2 are MGHDK and SYGVNS. Between the trimmed V and J ends, which lost 7 bases and 0 bases, there was a span of 3 bases. The CDR3 nucleotides read TGTGCCAGCACCTTGAACACTGAAGCTTTCTTT. Amino acids: CASTLNTEAFF.

Many counts were recorded for this clonotype. The chain uses TRBV12-3 or TRBV12-4 and TRBJ2-1; D is unclear. V was shortened by 6 bases and J by 0 bases, with 9 bases between the two germline ends. CDR3 length equals 14 residues. The CDR3 spells CASREWSSYNEQFF. DNA for the CDR3: TGTGCCAGCAGAGAGTGGAGCTCCTACAATGAGCAGTTCTTC.

The genes are TRBV20-1 and TRBJ2-7; 7 bases map to TRBD2. Germline trimming cut 0 bases from V and 0 bases from J; bases unmatched to any gene: 8. The CDR3 spans 16 residues. CDR1 and CDR2 from the germline V gene are DFQATT and SNEGSKA (reference sequence). The CDR3 region has the DNA TGCAGTGCTAGAGATCAGGTGCGGGGGAGCTCCTACGAGCAGTACTTC. This encodes CSARDQVRGSSYEQYF.

This clonotype was seen many times. The chain uses TRBV6-5 and TRBJ2-4, with 9 nucleotides matching TRBD2. The CDR3 has 18 amino acids. The germline V gene has CDR1 MNHEY and CDR2 SVGAGI. The junction had 7 bases not matched to a gene; V was cut back by 1 base and J by 0 bases. CDR3 nucleotides: TGTGCCAGCAGTTACTTAGCTAGCGGGAAACTAGCCAAAAACATTCAGTACTTC. This translates into CASSYLASGKLAKNIQYF.